This T cell receptor beta chain was recorded in a study of blood T cells in healthy people across ages. Through a sample-barcoded 5' primer and a J-beta primer mix, a second PCR was run for 7 to 11 cycles. Through a template-switch adaptor with 12 random nucleotides, each cDNA molecule received a tag. TCRdb independently ran MiXCR on the 5' RACE reads; one entry per CDR3 protein. The sample lists some 1.5 million distinct CDR3 sequences, about 28% seen once, with roughly 8% in the top ten. This clonotype was recorded a few times. Antigen unknown. Regarding the study as a whole: Naive T cell percentage and TCR beta diversity correlated strongly.

V was trimmed by 3 bases and J by 0 bases, leaving 10 bases between them. CDR3 length: 14 residues. Germline loops: CDR1 DFQATT, CDR2 SNEGSKA (reference sequence). The sequence derives from a woman aged 25 to 45 in good health. V and J are TRBV20-1 and TRBJ2-3; D might be TRBD2 (6 bases). Sequencing input: blood. CDR3 nucleotides: TGCAGTGCTAGGAGGCGGGACAGCACAGATACGCAGTATTTT. Translating it yields CSARRRDSTDTQYF.